Sequencing of this T cell receptor beta chain was carried out in a study of molecular identifiers for immune sequencing clone quantification. TCRdb re-analysed the PCR reads in MiXCR, keeping a single row per CDR3 protein. Of about half a million distinct CDR3 sequences listed, about 25% are singletons. Points from the study as a whole: Shared barcodes on identical TCR molecules could underestimate the sizes of highly expanded clones.

This clonotype came up many times. Its antigen remains unknown. Sorting was used to obtain naive CD8 T cells (CD8+CD4-CCR7+CD45RA+). J lost 6 bases, V lost 0 bases, and 7 bases had no gene match. The length of the CDR3 is 15 residues. Germline loops: CDR1 DFQATT, CDR2 SNEGSKA (reference sequence). This chain links TRBV20-1 with TRBJ1-5; TRBD1 agrees at 8 bases. The sample taken for sequencing was naive CD8+ T cells from blood, with Jurkat cell RNA spiked in. The subset here: FACS-sorted CD8+CD4-CCR7+CD45RA+ naive T cells. This clonotype was obtained from a human donor in good health. Some libraries in this study had Jurkat cell RNA spiked in. The CDR3 here is CSARDSGQGIQPQHF. CDR3 DNA sequence: TGCAGTGCTAGAGATTCAGGACAGGGTATTCAGCCCCAGCATTTT.